One sample yielded the 16 T cell receptor beta chains listed below, sequenced in a study of shared clonotypes between healthy human individuals. The table came from immunoSEQ multiplex PCR; TCRdb's copy has only in-frame clones and leaves some out. Among around 990,000 clones listed, 70% to 80% were seen once. Sequencing was done on a sample of memory CD4+ T cells from PBMCs. Sample subset: CD45RA-negative fraction. Source of these receptors: a man between 18 and 29 years old in good health. Some clones in this sample may be carry-over from other donors' samples.

The chain combines TRBV4-3 with TRBJ2-1; 10 bases are shared with TRBD2. Germline V CDR1 and CDR2: LGHNA, YSLEER. This CDR3 has 19 amino acids. The trim removed 3 bases at V and 2 bases at J, leaving 13 bases unmatched. The CDR3 loop is CASSHRHRLAGEAYNEQFF. CDR3 coding DNA: TGCGCCAGCAGCCATCGACACCGTCTAGCGGGGGAGGCCTACAATGAGCAGTTCTTC.

This clone was seen a few times. This chain uses TRBV4-2 with TRBJ1-1, with D possibly being TRBD1 (5 bases). Germline assignment: CDR1 LGHNA and CDR2 YNFKEQ. CDR3 length: 14 residues. The V end lost 6 bases, the J end lost 2 bases, and 13 bases lay between the germline ends. CDR3 in amino acids: CASSDARGNTEAFF. DNA of the CDR3: TGTGCCAGCAGTGACGCGAGGGGCAACACTGAAGCTTTCTTT.

This sequence joins TRBV20-1 and TRBJ2-1; possibly TRBD2 for D (6 bases). Germline V CDR1 and CDR2: DFQATT, SNEGSKA (reference sequence). The CDR3 sequence is 11 residues long. V was shortened by 1 base and J by 9 bases, with 7 bases between the two germline ends. CDR3 in amino acids: CSARGRVEQFF. CDR3 DNA sequence: TGCAGTGCTAGAGGGAGGGTTGAGCAGTTCTTC.

This sequence joins TRBV14 and TRBJ2-7; TRBD1 matches 8 bases. Germline values: CDR1 SGHDN, CDR2 FVKESK. V lost 3 bases, J lost 3 bases, and 10 bases stayed unmatched. The CDR3 length is 16 residues. The chain's CDR3 is CASSHWTGKRGYEQYF. CDR3 in DNA: TGTGCCAGCAGCCACTGGACAGGGAAGAGGGGCTACGAGCAGTACTTC. The whole variable domain, remainder taken from reference TRBV14 and TRBJ2-7, is EAGVTQFPSHSVIEKGQTVTLRCDPISGHDNLYWYRRVMGKEIKFLLHFVKESKQDESGMPNNRFLAERTGGTYSTLKVQPAELEDSGVYFCASSHWTGKRGYEQYFGPGTRLTVT.

The chain couples TRBV7-3 to TRBJ2-1; D gene unclear. CDR3 length equals 14 residues. The germline gives CDR1 SGHTA, CDR2 FQGTGA. With 2 bases removed from V and 4 bases from J, the gap between germline ends came to 9 bases. The CDR3 coding sequence is TGTGCCAGCAGCTTATCCTTAGGGTACAATGAGCAGTTCTTC. It is translated as CASSLSLGYNEQFF.

The chain combines TRBV6-5 with TRBJ1-4; D gene unclear. CDR1 MNHEY and CDR2 SVGAGI come from the germline V gene. The V gene lost 2 bases and the J gene lost 6 bases, with 13 bases spanning the gap. This CDR3 is built from 15 residues. The CDR3 DNA reads TGTGCCAGCAGTTACGAAAGGCAGGACGATGAAAAACTGTTTTTT. Translating it yields CASSYERQDDEKLFF.

The V gene is TRBV5-6, the J gene TRBJ1-4, with unresolved D. The V end was cut by 7 bases, the J end by 8 bases, with 18 bases between. The CDR3 is 14 amino acids. Germline V gene sequence: CDR1 SGHDT, CDR2 YYEEEE. This CDR3 reads CASSEGPTEEKLFF. Here the CDR3 DNA reads TGTGCCAGCTCGGAGGGCCCCACGGAAGAAAAACTGTTTTTT.

This sequence joins TRBV5-1 and TRBJ2-1; D call uncertain. CDR3 length: 14 residues. V lost 6 bases and J 10 bases, leaving 20 bases between the germline ends. Germline V gene data show CDR1 as SGHRS and CDR2 as YFSETQ. CDR3 sequence (DNA): TGCGCCAGCAATTTGGTCGTGTCCGGCAGGGAGCAGTTCTTC. Translating gives CASNLVVSGREQFF.

The chain joins TRBV7-9 to TRBJ1-1, with D maybe TRBD1 (5 bases). The V gene lost 1 base and the J gene lost 3 bases, with 18 bases spanning the gap. Germline V CDR1 and CDR2: SEHNR, FQNEAQ (reference sequence). This CDR3 has 17 amino acids. CDR3 amino acids: CASSLETRPQGDTEAFF. The CDR3 nucleotides are TGTGCCAGCAGCTTAGAAACCCGCCCTCAGGGCGACACTGAAGCTTTCTTT.

This clone was seen a single time. The chain uses TRBV6-5 and TRBJ2-7; 7 bases match TRBD2. The CDR3 totals 14 residues. Germline-derived CDR1 and CDR2 are MNHEY and SVGAGI. V was clipped by 5 bases and J by 2 bases; unmatched bases: 6. Written as DNA, the CDR3 is TGTGCCAGCAGTCAAGCGGGGAGAGCCTACGAGCAGTACTTC. Its protein product is CASSQAGRAYEQYF.

This chain uses TRBV7-8 with TRBJ2-7, with D perhaps TRBD1 or TRBD2 (6 bases each). From germline, CDR1 is SGHVS and CDR2 FQNEAQ. Deletions cut 5 bases from V and 5 bases from J, with 19 bases between. CDR3 length: 15 residues. The CDR3 region has the DNA TGTGCCAGCAGCCGACGGCAGGGGAGGTTCGACGAGCAGTACTTC. Protein sequence: CASSRRQGRFDEQYF.

The V call is TRBV9, the J call TRBJ1-2, with 9 bases lining up with TRBD1. Trimming removed 3 bases from V and 7 bases from J; junction bases left unmatched: 10. CDR1 is SGDLS and CDR2 is YYNGEE in the germline V gene. The CDR3 runs 15 residues. The CDR3 spells CASSGPQGASGGYTF. The DNA for the CDR3 is TGTGCCAGCAGCGGACCACAGGGGGCATCGGGTGGCTACACCTTC.

The V and J genes are TRBV7-2 and TRBJ1-4; D gene ambiguous. Germline V gives CDR1 SGHTA, CDR2 FQGNSA. Trimming took off 5 bases at V and 0 bases at J, with 10 bases between the two ends. The CDR3 consists of 15 residues. Here the CDR3 DNA reads TGTGCCAGCAGCCAACAGAGCGCAACTAATGAAAAACTGTTTTTT. It specifies CASSQQSATNEKLFF.

The chain links TRBV28 to TRBJ1-5; 7 nucleotides align to TRBD1. CDR3 size: 18 residues. J lost 5 bases, V lost 6 bases, and 19 bases had no gene match. The germline V gene encodes CDR1 MDHEN and CDR2 SYDVKM. CDR3 region: CASSLSLGDRVGDQPQHF. In DNA, the CDR3 is TGTGCCAGCAGCCTCTCCCTCGGAGACAGGGTGGGCGATCAGCCCCAGCATTTT.

V gene TRBV18 combines with J gene TRBJ2-6; TRBD1 is a possible D gene (6 bases). The CDR3 is made up of 16 amino acids. CDR1 and CDR2 (germline): KGHSH, LQKENI. V was cut by 5 bases and J by 0 bases, with 11 bases left in between. For the CDR3, the DNA is TGTGCCAGCTCATCTGGACAGCTCTCTGGGGCCAACGTCCTGACTTTC. Translating it yields CASSSGQLSGANVLTF.

This clone was seen only once. The chain is built from TRBV11-2 and TRBJ1-5; no clear D. The CDR3 loop spans 14 amino acids. The V gene's germline CDR1 is SGHAT and CDR2 FQNNGV. V was clipped by 2 bases and J by 6 bases, with 11 bases between them. CDR3 DNA sequence: TGTGCCAGCAGCTTAAATTTAGGAGGTCAGCCCCAGCATTTT. Translation gives CASSLNLGGQPQHF.